Detailed here is one TCR beta chain. Followed longitudinally, the Seattle patients had been enrolled during active infection. The sample originates from a study of blood T cell repertoires in COVID-19. In the study overall: Material from acute and convalescent COVID-19 was sourced from the United States, Italy and Spain.

As originally analysed: The authors estimated nucleated cell counts from reference gene primer amplification. Sequencing used immunoSEQ multiplex PCR; TCRdb keeps in-frame clones, though not all of them. The V and J calls and clone size are taken from that table; D and trimming were inferred from the DNA. The data hold some 320,000 clones, with about nine tenths observed a single time. The length of the CDR3 is 14 residues. The V segment lost 4 bases and the J segment 8 bases; nucleotides outside the gene matches: 8. Germline lookup yields CDR1 SGHRS and CDR2 YFSETQ. The chain carries TRBV5-1 and TRBJ2-1, with TRBD1 matching 8 bases. Specimen: peripheral blood. The receptor's source is a woman in her twenties or thirties with COVID-19, enrolled during active disease. CDR3 amino acids: CASSPRQGTDEQFF. The CDR3 DNA reads TGCGCCAGCAGCCCCCGACAGGGGACGGATGAGCAGTTCTTC.